This T cell receptor (beta chain) was documented in a study of Graves' ophthalmopathy and Graves' hyperthyroidism. This clonotype has a count of ten or more. Its antigen is still unknown. Germline-derived CDR1 and CDR2 are MNHNS and SASEGT. V was shortened by 8 bases and J by 5 bases, with 10 bases between the two germline ends. The CDR3 runs to 13 residues. Diagnoses were established from clinical symptoms, serum thyroxine, TRAb, thyroid ultrasound and orbital computed tomography. RNA transcripts provided the template for amplifying TCR beta CDR3 regions. HTBI primers primed a first-round RT-PCR, and a second-round multiplex PCR followed. TCRdb reanalysed the multiplex PCR reads using MiXCR and keeps one entry per CDR3 protein. The table includes 350,000 to 400,000 distinct CDR3 sequences, approximately 15% detected once. Study conclusions and caveats: Blood repertoires reportedly contained most expanded thyroid clonotypes above 0.001 frequency. Its predictions of ophthalmopathy progression gave the model roughly 71% sensitivity and 72.22% specificity.

The gene calls are TRBV6-1 and TRBJ1-6; no reliable D call. The sequence derives from a woman between 18 and 30 years old with stable Graves' hyperthyroidism. Sequences were obtained from peripheral blood. Here the CDR3 DNA reads TGTGCCAGCTGTTGGGTGAATAATTCACCCCTCCACTTT. Translated: CASCWVNNSPLHF.